Given below is one T cell receptor (beta chain) in context. What antigen it recognizes has not been identified. Per-nucleotide qualities are absent, and no much larger clonotype sits a single base away. V and J are truncated by 3 bases and 3 bases respectively, leaving an intervening sequence of 9 bases. As encoded in the germline V gene, CDR1 is SGHRS while CDR2 is YFSETQ. Reading from cysteine to phenylalanine, the CDR3 counts 14 amino acids. Of all the DNA, just the CDR3 is kept, 42 bases in frame from base 1. The protocol used for the library was the immunoSEQ multiplex PCR assay. Sourced from immuneACCESS, this table was stored by TCRdb with only in-frame sequences that have V and J called. A share of the clones is absent; for the studies checked, an unresolved V gene accounts for under half, and the remainder has no known explanation. The sample records tens of thousands of clones, roughly 94% of which are singletons. In total, the top ten clones hold about 0.21% of the sample.

The data are from a study of T cell changes during pregnancy in multiple sclerosis (dated by TCRdb to the late 2010s). Regarding the study in general: In women with multiple sclerosis, the researchers looked at how the T cell repertoire shifted as pregnancy progressed.

The TCR sequence derives from a female donor with multiple sclerosis, enrolled in a pregnancy study. The material sequenced was CD4+ T cells from peripheral blood mononuclear cells, taken in the second trimester of pregnancy. The chain joins TRBV5-1 to TRBJ2-2; matching of 6 bases hints at TRBD1 as the D gene. The bases read TGCGCCAGCAGCTCTTACAGGGACACCGGGGAGCTGTTTTTT. This sequence encodes CASSSYRDTGELFF.